The T cell receptor (beta chain) under discussion was sequenced for a study of T cell changes during pregnancy in multiple sclerosis. On this clone itself: This specimen includes other DNA sequences encoding the same CDR3.

CDR3 length equals 11 residues. Trimming removed 2 bases from V and 8 bases from J, with 9 bases in between. The germline gives CDR1 GTSNPN, CDR2 SVGIG (reference sequence). Sequencing used immunoSEQ multiplex PCR; TCRdb keeps in-frame clones, though not all of them. This sample carries 60,000 to 90,000 clones, 89% of them seen once, and the ten largest clones take 1.5% to 2%. The clonotype originates from a female donor with multiple sclerosis, enrolled in a pregnancy study. This chain connects TRBV30 to TRBJ1-1; TRBD1 might be the D (5 bases). Sample: peripheral blood, taken before pregnancy. The CDR3, as DNA: TGTGCCTGGAGTTGGGGGGGGGAAGCTTTCTTT. Translating gives CAWSWGGEAFF.